These 16 T cell receptor beta chains came from one sample sequenced in a study of T-cell memory formation after mild COVID-19. TCRdb passed the 5' RACE reads through MiXCR, listing each CDR3 protein once. This table has about 400,000 distinct CDR3 sequences, around a quarter appearing once. Input material: PBMCs or a T cell subset sorted from them (not recorded which). The receptors stem from an adult woman who had mild COVID-19 (a few samples of this study predate the infection). Cell type and time point are not known.

The genes are TRBV4-2 and TRBJ2-7; D may be TRBD1 (5 bases). V was pared by 0 bases and J by 0 bases, with 9 bases between. Germline V gene lookup returns CDR1 LGHNA and CDR2 YNFKEQ. The CDR3 has 15 amino acids. The CDR3 region is CASSQDSDSSYEQYF. DNA for the CDR3: TGTGCCAGCAGCCAAGATTCCGACAGCTCCTACGAGCAGTACTTC.

The chain links TRBV7-9 to TRBJ2-2, with D perhaps matching TRBD1 (6 bases). V lost 3 bases and J 4 bases, leaving 12 bases between the germline ends. Per germline, CDR1 SEHNR and CDR2 FQNEAQ (reference sequence). The CDR3 consists of 15 residues. CDR3 residues: CASSLGTGFTGELFF. The DNA for the CDR3 is TGTGCCAGCAGCTTGGGAACAGGGTTCACCGGGGAGCTGTTTTTT. The variable domain in full, completed from reference TRBV7-9 and TRBJ2-2, reads DTGVSQNPRHKITKRGQNVTFRCDPISEHNRLYWYRQTLGQGPEFLTYFQNEAQLEKSRLLSDRFSAERPKGSFSTLEIQRTEQGDSAMYLCASSLGTGFTGELFFGEGSRLTVL.

This clonotype appeared many times. The V call is TRBV20-1, the J call TRBJ2-7, with TRBD1 matching over 7 bases. V lost 3 bases, J lost 0 bases, and 5 bases stayed unmatched. Per the germline V gene, CDR1 is DFQATT and CDR2 is SNEGSKA (reference sequence). The CDR3 consists of 14 residues. The CDR3 DNA follows: TGCAGTGCTAGGGGGACAGCAAACTCCTACGAGCAGTACTTC. Its translation is CSARGTANSYEQYF.

The chain couples TRBV11-2 to TRBJ1-3; 11 bases are a match to TRBD1. V lost 5 bases to trimming and J lost 4 bases; unmatched junction nucleotides: 4. The CDR3 runs to 15 residues. Germline V CDR1 and CDR2: SGHAT, FQNNGV. This CDR3 is CASSPGTGGGNTIYF. As DNA, the CDR3 is TGTGCCAGCAGCCCCGGGACAGGGGGAGGAAACACCATATATTTT.

The V call is TRBV12-3 or TRBV12-4, the J call TRBJ1-5, with D maybe TRBD1 (6 bases). Deletions cut 3 bases from V and 5 bases from J, with 14 bases between. The CDR3 is 15 amino acids. CDR3 loop: CASSFSGQTDQPQHF. CDR3 sequence (DNA): TGTGCCAGCAGTTTCTCTGGACAGACGGATCAGCCCCAGCATTTT.

The chain joins TRBV20-1 to TRBJ2-3; D is ambiguous. Germline CDR1 reads DFQATT; CDR2 reads SNEGSKA (reference sequence). With 3 bases removed from V and 0 bases from J, the gap between germline ends came to 7 bases. The CDR3 is 13 amino acids. The CDR3 region is CSARALSTDTQYF. The CDR3 DNA follows: TGCAGTGCTAGGGCCCTTAGCACAGATACGCAGTATTTT.

The rearrangement joins TRBV5-1 to TRBJ1-2; tentatively, D is TRBD1 (5 bases). Germline assignment: CDR1 SGHRS and CDR2 YFSETQ. With 5 bases removed from V and 0 bases from J, the gap between germline ends came to 14 bases. This CDR3 is 15 amino acids long. CDR3 DNA sequence: TGCGCCAGCAGTTTTGGACACGCAACTAACTATGGCTACACCTTC. The encoded protein is CASSFGHATNYGYTF.

J is TRBJ2-7 and V is TRBV30, with D tentatively TRBD1 or TRBD2 (5 bases each). Germline loops: CDR1 GTSNPN, CDR2 SVGIG (reference sequence). The CDR3 is 15 amino acids. V was shortened by 2 bases and J by 3 bases, with 17 bases between the two germline ends. The CDR3 sequence: CAWSRPGRPHYEQYF. In nucleotides, the CDR3 is TGTGCCTGGAGTCGTCCGGGACGGCCACACTACGAGCAGTACTTC.

This clonotype was picked up many times. The chain is built from TRBV3-1 and TRBJ1-1, with no clear D. The V gene lost 4 bases and the J gene lost 7 bases, with 16 bases spanning the gap. CDR1 LGHDT and CDR2 YNNKEL come from the germline V gene (reference sequence). The CDR3 sequence is 14 residues long. Written as DNA, the CDR3 is TGTGCCAGCAGCCGCCCCGGATTGGGGTTTGAAGCTTTCTTT. The encoded protein is CASSRPGLGFEAFF.

This clonotype has more than one count but fewer than ten. The V gene is TRBV12-3 or TRBV12-4, the J gene TRBJ2-6; maybe TRBD2 (6 bases). This CDR3 spans 16 amino acids. The ends were cut back, 7 bases at V and 3 bases at J, with 16 bases in the middle. This CDR3 is CASTVGRDFGANVLTF. The DNA for the CDR3 is TGTGCCAGCACCGTCGGGCGGGACTTTGGGGCCAACGTCCTGACTTTC.

The chain couples TRBV5-1 to TRBJ2-3; D may be TRBD2 (6 bases). Trimming cost V 0 bases and J 1 base, with 9 bases left between them. The CDR3 has 15 amino acids. Per the germline V gene, CDR1 is SGHRS and CDR2 is YFSETQ. The CDR3 protein is CASSLVGEGTDTQYF. As DNA, the CDR3 is TGCGCCAGCAGCTTGGTCGGGGAGGGCACAGATACGCAGTATTTT.

This rearrangement joins TRBV30 to TRBJ2-3, with 14 bases matching TRBD2. Germline-derived CDR1 and CDR2 are GTSNPN and SVGIG (reference sequence). V lost 6 bases, J lost 4 bases, and 12 bases stayed unmatched. The CDR3 loop spans 17 amino acids. The chain's CDR3 is CACQDAGTSGRSDTQYF. For the CDR3, the DNA is TGTGCCTGTCAGGACGCCGGGACTAGCGGGAGATCAGATACGCAGTATTTT.

This clonotype was counted between two and nine times. The chain uses TRBV15 and TRBJ2-7; the D is unclear. Looked up from germline, CDR1 is LNHNV and CDR2 is YYDKDF (reference sequence). V was pared by 3 bases and J by 3 bases, with 12 bases between. CDR3 size: 14 residues. CDR3 nucleotide sequence: TGTGCCACCAGCAGGGCGACTCCTAGCTACGAGCAGTACTTC. Translating it yields CATSRATPSYEQYF. The full variable domain, rest sourced from reference TRBV15 and TRBJ2-7, is DAMVIQNPRYQVTQFGKPVTLSCSQTLNHNVMYWYQQKSSQAPKLLFHYYDKDFNNEADTPDNFQSRRPNTSFCFLDIRSPGLGDTAMYLCATSRATPSYEQYFGPGTRLTVT.

The gene calls are TRBV20-1 and TRBJ2-7; TRBD2 matches at 9 bases. CDR3 length: 15 amino acids. CDR1 DFQATT and CDR2 SNEGSKA come from the germline V gene (reference sequence). Trimming cost V 5 bases and J 8 bases; bases outside gene matches: 16. CDR3 sequence: CSAPSGGPPFSKQYF. The CDR3 nucleotides read TGCAGTGCTCCAAGCGGGGGGCCTCCCTTTTCCAAGCAGTACTTC.

This clonotype was detected a few times. The chain carries TRBV4-1 and TRBJ2-7; 8 positions agree with TRBD2. Germline loops: CDR1 MGHRA, CDR2 YSYEKL. This CDR3 is built from 17 residues. V lost 1 base to trimming and J lost 1 base; unmatched junction nucleotides: 9. Here the CDR3 reads CASSQASSGIRSYEQYF. CDR3 bases: TGCGCCAGCAGCCAAGCTAGTAGCGGGATTCGGTCCTACGAGCAGTACTTC.

This clonotype occurred a few times. CDR3 in amino acids: CASSRQGIGGELFF. The CDR3 DNA follows: TGTGCCAGCAGTCGGCAGGGGATCGGCGGGGAGCTGTTTTTT. This chain uses TRBV2 with TRBJ2-2, with D perhaps TRBD1 (6 bases). Trimming removed 5 bases at V and 7 bases at J, with 14 bases between. Germline-derived CDR1 and CDR2 are SNHLY and FYNNEI. This CDR3 region has 14 residues.